The rows below give T cell receptor beta chains drawn from one sample of a study of blood T cell repertoires in COVID-19. The protocol was immunoSEQ multiplex PCR, while the TCRdb copy is restricted to in-frame clones and leaves out a portion. The sample records about 250,000 clones, 75% to 95% being singletons. Material for sequencing was PBMCs or T cells enriched from blood (not recorded which). The receptor source for this set is a woman between 18 and 29 years old who had recovered from COVID-19. The CDR3 runs from the conserved cysteine through the conserved F or W. A D gene is named only where the DNA matches it firmly. Only some rows state a clone size, as once, few, many or a class for expanded clones.

>TRBJ2-1|TRBD2|-|TRBV9
TGTGCCAGCAGCTATGGACTAGCGGGAGGGCGAGGTGAGCAGTTCTTC
CASSYGLAGGRGEQFF
>TRBJ2-7|-|-|TRBV11-3
TGTGCCAGCAGCTTAGAAACCCAGTTTGGGGCCGAGCAGTACTTC
CASSLETQFGAEQYF
>TRBJ1-2|TRBD1|-|TRBV11-1
TGTGCCAGCAGCACCCAAATCCGGGACAGGGCTTTCCACACCTTC
CASSTQIRDRAFHTF
>TRBJ2-7|TRBD1|-|TRBV28
TGTGCCAGCACAAGACAGGGAGCCTACGAGCAGTACTTC
CASTRQGAYEQYF
>TRBJ2-7|TRBD2|-|TRBV5-6
TGTGCCAGCAGCTTTGTTAAACAGGAAAGGCGGGGGGAGCAGTACTTC
CASSFVKQERRGEQYF
>TRBJ1-5|-|-|TRBV6-5
TGTGCCAGCATGGGGGGAAGGGGTCAGCCCCAGCATTTT
CASMGGRGQPQHF
>TRBJ1-2|-|-|TRBV5-4
TGTGCCAGCAGCTTGGAGGGGCGGGGCAACTATGGCTACACCTTC
CASSLEGRGNYGYTF
>TRBJ1-2|-|-|TRBV4-1
TGCGCCAGCAGCCCCCTTGGACTCGGGCCCTATGGCTACACCTTC
CASSPLGLGPYGYTF
>TRBJ1-1|-|-|TRBV5-1
TGCGCCAGCAGCCGGTGGACAGAGATGAACACTGAAGCTTTCTTT
CASSRWTEMNTEAFF
>TRBJ2-3|TRBD2|-|TRBV9
TGTGCCAGCAGCGTACACGGGACTAGCGGGACGGTCTGGGATACGCAGTATTTT
CASSVHGTSGTVWDTQYF
>TRBJ2-2|-|-|TRBV5-1
TGCGCCAGCAGCTTGGCTGTCGGGACGAACACCGGGGAGCTGTTTTTT
CASSLAVGTNTGELFF
>TRBJ1-4|TRBD1|-|TRBV19
TGTGCCAGCACCAGACAGGGGCTAAGTGAAAAACTGTTTTTT
CASTRQGLSEKLFF
>TRBJ1-5|-|-|TRBV25-1
TGTGCCAGCAGCGGTACTCGGAATCAGCCCCAGCATTTT
CASSGTRNQPQHF
>TRBJ2-3|-|-|TRBV11-3
TGTGCCAGCAGTCCCTTCTCGCTCGGGGTGGGCACAGATACGCAGTATTTT
CASSPFSLGVGTDTQYF
>TRBJ1-2|-|-|TRBV19
TGTGCCAGTAGTATGAGGGAAGGCCTTAACTATGGCTACACCTTC
CASSMREGLNYGYTF
>TRBJ2-5|TRBD2|once|TRBV28
TGTGCCAGCGGAGTGCGGGGGGGCGTGGAAGGAGAGACCCAGTACTTC
CASGVRGGVEGETQYF
>TRBJ1-1|TRBD1|-|TRBV6-5
TGTGCCAGCAGTCCATCGACAGGGACCTTAGCTTTCTTT
CASSPSTGTLAFF
>TRBJ2-1|TRBD1|-|TRBV10-1
TGCGCCAGCAGTGACGCCGGGACAGGGGGCATGAATGAGCAGTTCTTC
CASSDAGTGGMNEQFF
>TRBJ1-6|-|once|TRBV7-9
TGTGCCAGCAGCCTCCCTAATTCACCCCTCCACTTT
CASSLPNSPLHF
>TRBJ2-7|TRBD2|once|TRBV6-4
TGTGCCAGCAGGACTTCTAGCGGGAGGGAGCCCTACGAGCAGTACTTC
CASRTSSGREPYEQYF
>TRBJ1-1|-|-|TRBV24-1
TGTGCCACCAGTGCCCCAGGACTTGAAGCTTTCTTT
CATSAPGLEAFF
>TRBJ2-1|-|-|TRBV3-1/TRBV3-2
TGTGCCAGCAGCCAAGGTCGGGGTGAGCAGTTCTTC
CASSQGRGEQFF
>TRBJ2-7|TRBD2|-|TRBV5-4
TGTGCCAGCAGCGATCTAGCGGGGGGGTCTTACTACGAGCAGTACTTC
CASSDLAGGSYYEQYF
>TRBJ2-3|-|-|TRBV6-5
TGTGCCAGCATGGGGGCCATCGTGGATACGCAGTATTTT
CASMGAIVDTQYF
>TRBJ1-4|TRBD1|-|TRBV10-3
TGTGCCATCAGTGAGTCGGACAGGAGTGACGAAAAACTGTTTTTT
CAISESDRSDEKLFF
>TRBJ1-3|-|-|TRBV5-4
TGTGCCAGCAGCTTGAGGGGTTATGGAAACACCATATATTTT
CASSLRGYGNTIYF
>TRBJ2-3|-|-|TRBV4-1
TGCGCCAGCAGCCACAGGGGTCCATCAGATACGCAGTATTTT
CASSHRGPSDTQYF
>TRBJ2-4|-|-|TRBV5-1
TGCGCCAGCAGCGTCGGGGGGCGACTAGCCAAAAACATTCAGTACTTC
CASSVGGRLAKNIQYF
>TRBJ1-1|TRBD1|-|TRBV28
TGTGCCAGCAGTCTCACCGGGACAGGGGGTCACACTGAAGCTTTCTTT
CASSLTGTGGHTEAFF
>TRBJ2-5|-|-|TRBV12-3/TRBV12-4
TGTGCCAGCAGGCCGGACAAGGAAGAGACCCAGTACTTC
CASRPDKEETQYF
>TRBJ1-1|TRBD1|-|TRBV27
TGTGCCAGCAGTTTATTCGGGACAGGCATCGCTGAAGCTTTCTTT
CASSLFGTGIAEAFF
>TRBJ2-2|TRBD2|once|TRBV7-6
TGTGCCAGCAGTTCTAGCGGGAAAACCGGGGAGCTGTTTTTT
CASSSSGKTGELFF
>TRBJ1-4|-|-|TRBV28
TGTGCCAGCAGGGTTTTAGGGGCTAATGAAAAACTGTTTTTT
CASRVLGANEKLFF
>TRBJ2-5|-|-|TRBV7-9
TGTGCCAGCAGCTTAAGGGGGGGACGGAGAGAGACCCAGTACTTC
CASSLRGGRRETQYF
>TRBJ1-3|-|-|TRBV11-2
TGTGCCAGCAGCTTAATCCGCCAGTTCTCTGGAAACACCATATATTTT
CASSLIRQFSGNTIYF
>TRBJ2-7|-|-|TRBV6-5
TGTGCCAGCAGACAGGGCAGAAGCTCCTACGAGCAGTACTTC
CASRQGRSSYEQYF
>TRBJ1-1|-|-|TRBV4-2
TGTGCCAGCAGCCAAGCCCAGTCCAACACTGAAGCTTTCTTT
CASSQAQSNTEAFF
>TRBJ1-6|TRBD1|-|TRBV24-1
TGTGCACCTACCCGGACAGGGTGGAATTCACCCCTCCACTTT
CAPTRTGWNSPLHF
>TRBJ2-7|TRBD1|-|TRBV7-2
TGTGCCAGCAGCACCCACAGGGGGACCTACGAGCAGTACTTC
CASSTHRGTYEQYF
>TRBJ2-5|-|-|TRBV19
TGTGCCAGTAGAGGGGTGGCCAGGTACCAAGAGACCCAGTACTTC
CASRGVARYQETQYF
>TRBJ2-2|-|-|TRBV27
TGTGCCAGCAGTTGGGGGACTGTGAACACCGGGGAGCTGTTTTTT
CASSWGTVNTGELFF
>TRBJ2-5|TRBD2|once|TRBV5-1
TGCGCCAGCAGCCGAAAGGTGGGGGGGGATCTGAAAGAGACCCAGTACTTC
CASSRKVGGDLKETQYF
>TRBJ1-6|-|-|TRBV6-5
TGTGCCAGCAGGGAGACAGGTGCGGGCTCACCCCTCCACTTT
CASRETGAGSPLHF
>TRBJ1-2|-|-|TRBV5-1
TGCGCCAGCAGCTTGGTGTCAGGGCCCGCCTATGGCTACACCTTC
CASSLVSGPAYGYTF
>TRBJ1-1|-|once|TRBV3-1/TRBV3-2
TGTGCCAGCAGCCAGGGGGGTGGGCGGGCCACTGAAGCTTTCTTT
CASSQGGGRATEAFF
>TRBJ1-3|TRBD1|-|TRBV9
TGTGCCAGCAGCGTAGATGGGACAGATCCCTCTGGAAACACCATATATTTT
CASSVDGTDPSGNTIYF
>TRBJ2-7|TRBD2|few|TRBV7-2
TGTGCCAGCAGCTTAGCGACTAGCGGGACCTACGAGCAGTACTTC
CASSLATSGTYEQYF
>TRBJ1-5|-|-|TRBV20-1
TGCAGTGCTAGTGGTTCAGGGGCGAGCAATCAGCCCCAGCATTTT
CSASGSGASNQPQHF
>TRBJ1-1|-|-|TRBV11-2
TGTGCCAGCGGGAGGGGGAGGACTGAAGCTTTCTTT
CASGRGRTEAFF
>TRBJ1-2|-|-|TRBV3-1/TRBV3-2
TGTGCCAGCAGCCAAGACACGCTGGGGCAGGGGATGATCTATGGCTACACCTTC
CASSQDTLGQGMIYGYTF
>TRBJ1-6|-|-|TRBV15
TGTGCCACCAGCAGAGAGCAGTATAATAATTCACCCCTCCACTTT
CATSREQYNNSPLHF
>TRBJ2-5|TRBD1|once|TRBV28
TGTGCCAGCAGTCGACGGACAGGGAGAGAGACCCAGTACTTC
CASSRRTGRETQYF
>TRBJ1-5|TRBD1|-|TRBV5-8
TGTGCCAGCAGACGAGGGGGCTCCGCTCAGCCCCAGCATTTT
CASRRGGSAQPQHF
>TRBJ2-3|TRBD2|-|TRBV6-4
TGTGCCAGCAGTGACGGGACTAGCGGGGGGAGCACAGATACGCAGTATTTT
CASSDGTSGGSTDTQYF
>TRBJ2-2|TRBD1|once|TRBV2
TGTGCCAGCGTTGGGACGGGACAGACTAACACCGGGGAGCTGTTTTTT
CASVGTGQTNTGELFF
>TRBJ1-5|-|-|TRBV12-3/TRBV12-4
TGTGCCAGCAGTTTTTGGGAGAATCAGCCCCAGCATTTT
CASSFWENQPQHF
>TRBJ2-3|-|-|TRBV29-1
TGCAGCGTTGATTCGACAGATACGCAGTATTTT
CSVDSTDTQYF